This T cell receptor beta chain came from a study of blood T cell repertoires in COVID-19. Study background: The study drew acute and convalescent COVID-19 samples from the United States, Italy and Spain. The analysed material was cDNA or gDNA that came from T cells, B-cell-depleted T cells, or PBMCs.

Per the germline V gene, CDR1 is KGHSH and CDR2 is LQKENI. V was pared by 4 bases and J by 0 bases, with 6 bases between. The CDR3 is 13 residues long. Here immunoSEQ multiplex PCR was the method, and the copy in TCRdb shows in-frame clones only, minus some. The table has 130,000 to 150,000 clones, approximately 80% seen once. Sequencing was performed on peripheral blood. The origin of this receptor is a woman aged 80 or older in a cohort sampled during active or convalescent COVID-19. V is TRBV18 and J is TRBJ2-5, with D perhaps matching TRBD2 (5 bases). For the CDR3, the DNA is TGTGCCAGCTCACGAGGGTACCAAGAGACCCAGTACTTC. Its translation is CASSRGYQETQYF.